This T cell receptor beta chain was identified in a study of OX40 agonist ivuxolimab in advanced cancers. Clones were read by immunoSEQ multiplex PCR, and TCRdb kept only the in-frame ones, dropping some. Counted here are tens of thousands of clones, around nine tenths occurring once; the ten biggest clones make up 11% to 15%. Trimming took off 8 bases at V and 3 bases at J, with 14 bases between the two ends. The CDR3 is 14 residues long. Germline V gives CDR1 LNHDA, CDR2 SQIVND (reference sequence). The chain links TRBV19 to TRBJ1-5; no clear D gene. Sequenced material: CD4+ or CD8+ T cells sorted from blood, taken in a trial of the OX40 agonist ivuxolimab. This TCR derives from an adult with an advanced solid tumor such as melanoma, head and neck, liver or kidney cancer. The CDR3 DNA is TGTGCCAGTTCGCGGGAGGGTACCAATCAGCCCCAGCATTTT. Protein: CASSREGTNQPQHF.